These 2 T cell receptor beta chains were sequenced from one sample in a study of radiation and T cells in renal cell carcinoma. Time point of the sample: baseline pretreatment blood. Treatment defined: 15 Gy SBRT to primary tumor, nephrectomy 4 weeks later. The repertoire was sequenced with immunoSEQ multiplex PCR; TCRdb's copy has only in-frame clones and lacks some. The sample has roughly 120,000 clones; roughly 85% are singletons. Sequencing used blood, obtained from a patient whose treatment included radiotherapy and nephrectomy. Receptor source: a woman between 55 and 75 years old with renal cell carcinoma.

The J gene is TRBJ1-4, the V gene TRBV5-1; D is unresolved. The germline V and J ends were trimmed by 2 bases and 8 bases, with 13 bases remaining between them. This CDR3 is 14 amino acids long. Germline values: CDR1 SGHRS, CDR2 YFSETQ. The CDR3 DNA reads TGCGCCAGCAGCTTCGGGGTGCGGGGAGAAAAACTGTTTTTT. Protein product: CASSFGVRGEKLFF.

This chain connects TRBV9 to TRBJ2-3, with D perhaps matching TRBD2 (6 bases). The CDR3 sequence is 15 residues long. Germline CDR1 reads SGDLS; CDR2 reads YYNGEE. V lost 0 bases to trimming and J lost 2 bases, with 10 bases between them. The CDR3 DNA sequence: TGTGCCAGCAGCGTAGAGGCGGGAATCACAGATACGCAGTATTTT. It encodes CASSVEAGITDTQYF.